This T cell receptor (beta chain) was captured in a study of cytomegalovirus exposure and HLA in healthy donors. PCR used 60 Vbeta primers and 13 Jbeta primers. Clones were sequenced by immunoSEQ multiplex PCR, and TCRdb holds only the in-frame ones, with some missing. Of approximately 190,000 clones detected, around 86% appear once; the ten largest clones hold 6.3%. As regards this clone: Its cognate antigen is unknown.

Trimming shortened V by 0 bases and J by 6 bases, and 11 bases separated the two germline ends. CDR3 length: 14 amino acids. Germline-derived CDR1 and CDR2 are MNHNY and SVGAGI (reference sequence). Study observations and caveats: The authors listed some 160 TCR beta chains as cytomegalovirus-associated. The Asian-associated ancestry cluster reportedly had fewer N-insertions than the 666-donor mean in a later analysis. In an earlier analysis, in roughly 580 donors, most V segments appeared productive either ~90% or ~30% of the time.

This receptor was taken from a man between 35 and 55 years old in good health and CMV-seropositive. Sequencing was done on a sample of PBMCs. The chain combines TRBV6-6 with TRBJ1-1; D gene uncertain. The CDR3 bases are TGTGCCAGCAGTTACTCGAACCGGGTTGCTGAAGCTTTCTTT. Its translation is CASSYSNRVAEAFF.